This record concerns one T cell receptor beta chain sequence. The data were produced by immunoSEQ multiplex PCR, yet TCRdb's version contains in-frame clones alone and is incomplete. The sample consists of fewer than 80,000 clones, about 85% of them appearing once. This entry is derived from a study of OX40 agonist ivuxolimab in advanced cancers. Study summary: Patients received ivuxolimab, an intravenous treatment, every 2 weeks at 0.01 to 10 mg/kg.

Losses at the gene ends were 5 bases for V and 2 bases for J; bases not matched to a gene: 2. Germline V gene lookup returns CDR1 LNHDA and CDR2 SQIVND (reference sequence). The CDR3 consists of 14 residues. This material consisted of CD4+ or CD8+ T cells sorted from blood, taken in a trial of the OX40 agonist ivuxolimab. This receptor was obtained from an adult with an advanced solid tumor such as melanoma, head and neck, liver or kidney cancer. The chain couples TRBV19 to TRBJ2-7, with 11 bases lining up with TRBD1. The DNA for the CDR3 is TGTGCCAGTAGTCCGGACAGGGGGCCCTACGAGCAGTACTTC. As protein: CASSPDRGPYEQYF.